This T cell receptor beta chain was documented in a study of blood T cell repertoires in COVID-19. On the study more broadly: Samples representing acute and convalescent COVID-19 were sourced from the United States, Italy and Spain.

Losses at the gene ends were 5 bases for V and 3 bases for J; bases not matched to a gene: 8. Germline lookup yields CDR1 SGHRS and CDR2 YFSETQ. CDR3 length: 15 residues. In the authors' methods: Amplification of reference gene primers provided the estimated nucleated cell counts. Here immunoSEQ multiplex PCR was the method, and the copy in TCRdb shows in-frame clones only, minus some. Clone size and the V and J calls come from that table; the DNA yielded D and trimming. The sample carries 250,000 to 350,000 clones, about nine tenths recorded once. The clonotype originates from a man younger than 30 with active or convalescent COVID-19. The chain uses TRBV5-1 and TRBJ2-1; 7 nucleotides align to TRBD1. Sequences were obtained from peripheral blood. In nucleotides, the CDR3 is TGCGCCAGCAGTCGAGGACAGGTCCTCTACAATGAGCAGTTCTTC. This translates into CASSRGQVLYNEQFF.